This T cell receptor (beta chain) was found in a study of vaccination and CD4 T cells after COVID-19. Background on the study: Typically, post-vaccine samples were obtained a median approximately 67 days after dose two, within a range of 14 to 241.

The Oncomine TCR Beta short-read assay sequenced DNA from cultured CD4+ T cells. From CD4+ T cells that had been cultured, genomic DNA was extracted. TCRdb re-called the PCR reads with MiXCR, one entry per CDR3 protein. The sample holds under 15,000 distinct CDR3 sequences, 40% to 60% seen once. The CDR3 has 15 residues. Germline V gene data show CDR1 as DFQATT and CDR2 as SNEGSKA (reference sequence). Unmatched junction bases numbered 9, after V lost 2 bases and J lost 6 bases. Treatment denoted: approximately nine-day PBMC culture with coronavirus spike peptide pools or control peptides (ViraFEST assay). Antigen-specific T cell expansion with peptide pools preceded TCR sequencing in the ViraFEST approach. Culture of around 2 million PBMCs per well took place with about 9.1 IU/ml IL-2 and roughly 10 ug/ml peptide pools. With regard to this clonotype: Its antigen is still unknown.

Material: CD4+ T cells from blood, cultured in vitro. This TCR derives from a human donor who had recovered from COVID-19. V gene TRBV20-1 combines with J gene TRBJ1-5, with 8 bases lining up with TRBD1. In nucleotides, the CDR3 is TGCAGTGCTAGACTTCCGGCAGGGGGCCTTCAGCCCCAGCATTTT. Translation: CSARLPAGGLQPQHF.